These 15 T cell receptor beta chains share one sample of origin, sequenced in a study of T cell clusters in autoimmune cytopenias. Multiplex touch-down PCR amplified TRB using TRB-A and TRB-B pools in one tube. TCRdb reanalyzed the multiplex PCR reads and collapses them to one entry per CDR3 protein, without DNA. Here the sample table reports under 8,000 distinct CDR3 sequences. TRB amplification used 200 to 250 ng of peripheral blood genomic DNA. These data were also reused for a study on T cell repertoires in aging, cancer and after chemotherapy.

Sequencing was carried out using peripheral blood. These receptors all come from a human donor in good health.

Measured by frequency, this clonotype is medium-sized. This chain joins TRBV11-1 and TRBJ2-5; TCRdb designates TRBD2, a call that cannot be tested without DNA. This CDR3 is 15 amino acids long. Germline V lookup: CDR1 SGHAT, CDR2 FQDESV (reference sequence). The CDR3 reads CASSLAGVAGETQYF.

The gene calls are TRBV6-1 and TRBJ1-1. Per the germline V gene, CDR1 is MNHNS and CDR2 is SASEGT. The CDR3 is 13 residues long. CDR3 loop: CASSYDGDAEAFF.

The chain links TRBV27 to TRBJ2-3; the TCRdb call, TRBD2, lacks DNA for checking. Germline values: CDR1 MNHEY, CDR2 SMNVEV (reference sequence). The CDR3 covers 17 residues. The CDR3 here is CASSLSQRGGSTDTQYF.

J is TRBJ2-3 and V is TRBV12-3 or TRBV12-4; TCRdb selects TRBD2, and the lack of DNA leaves this call unchecked. This CDR3 has 16 residues. CDR3 residues: CASSLLAGGPGDTQYF.

The chain employs TRBV6-5 and TRBJ2-3; TCRdb's D gene call, TRBD1, goes unchecked for lack of DNA. CDR3 length: 15 residues. Germline loops: CDR1 MNHEY, CDR2 SVGAGI. CDR3 amino acids: CASSYISGGTDTQYF.

By frequency, this clonotype is medium-sized. The CDR3 sequence: CAWRGYNEQFF. The chain links TRBV30 to TRBJ2-1. Germline V CDR1 and CDR2: GTSNPN, SVGIG (reference sequence). The CDR3 runs to 11 residues.

The chain links TRBV5-5 to TRBJ1-4; lacking DNA, the TRBD1 call made by TCRdb goes unchecked. The CDR3 has 13 residues. Looked up from germline, CDR1 is SGHKS and CDR2 is YYEKEE (reference sequence). CDR3: CASSLGPGEKLFF. Supplemented by reference TRBV5-5 and TRBJ1-4, the full variable domain reads DAGVTQSPTHLIKTRGQQVTLRCSPISGHKSVSWYQQVLGQGPQFIFQYYEKEERGRGNFPDRFSARQFPNYSSELNVNALLLGDSALYLCASSLGPGEKLFFGSGTQLSVL.

This rearrangement joins TRBV24-1 to TRBJ2-1; there is no DNA to check the TCRdb D call of TRBD1. CDR1 is KGHDR and CDR2 is SFDVKD in the germline V gene. The CDR3 runs 15 residues. CDR3 sequence reads: CATSDPGTARNEQFF.

The V and J genes are TRBV6-1 and TRBJ1-5; TCRdb proposes TRBD1, but this gene call is untestable without DNA. The CDR3 length is 15 residues. Germline CDR1 reads MNHNS; CDR2 reads SASEGT. CDR3 residues: CASSYLGQGFQPQHF.

J is TRBJ2-4 and V is TRBV15; the D gene TCRdb calls, TRBD2, cannot be checked with no DNA. The CDR3 totals 19 residues. Germline lookup yields CDR1 LNHNV and CDR2 YYDKDF (reference sequence). The chain's CDR3 is CATSRKLAGGSLAKNIQYF. Full variable domain (outside the CDR3, taken from reference TRBV15 and TRBJ2-4): DAMVIQNPRYQVTQFGKPVTLSCSQTLNHNVMYWYQQKSSQAPKLLFHYYDKDFNNEADTPDNFQSRRPNTSFCFLDIRSPGLGDTAMYLCATSRKLAGGSLAKNIQYFGAGTRLSVL.

Its frequency marks this clonotype as medium-sized. The rearrangement links TRBV18 to TRBJ2-6; TCRdb's assignment of TRBD1 cannot be checked, as there is no DNA. Germline V CDR1 and CDR2: KGHSH, LQKENI. This CDR3 contains 16 residues. The CDR3 here is CASSPSGFAGANVLTF.

The rearrangement uses TRBV19 and TRBJ1-1; TCRdb picks TRBD1, but there is no DNA to check that call. Germline loops: CDR1 LNHDA, CDR2 SQIVND (reference sequence). CDR3 size: 18 residues. The CDR3 loop is CASSIGPQQGARVTEAFF.

The rearrangement joins TRBV6-2 or TRBV6-3 to TRBJ2-2; with no DNA, the TCRdb D assignment of TRBD1 cannot be verified. The CDR3 sequence is 18 residues long. Germline CDR1 and CDR2: MNHEY and SVGEGT. The CDR3 protein is CASSYSWSDRAPGGELFF.

This clonotype shows up as medium-sized by frequency. The chain employs TRBV19 and TRBJ2-2; TCRdb designates TRBD1, a call that cannot be tested without DNA. The CDR3 has 15 amino acids. Per the germline V gene, CDR1 is LNHDA and CDR2 is SQIVND (reference sequence). CDR3 sequence reads: CASRLTGGAAGELFF.

The V call is TRBV5-6, the J call TRBJ2-1; no DNA is available, so the TRBD2 call from TCRdb remains unchecked. The V gene's germline CDR1 is SGHDT and CDR2 YYEEEE. The CDR3 loop spans 15 amino acids. CDR3 region: CASSFLAGGNNEQFF.